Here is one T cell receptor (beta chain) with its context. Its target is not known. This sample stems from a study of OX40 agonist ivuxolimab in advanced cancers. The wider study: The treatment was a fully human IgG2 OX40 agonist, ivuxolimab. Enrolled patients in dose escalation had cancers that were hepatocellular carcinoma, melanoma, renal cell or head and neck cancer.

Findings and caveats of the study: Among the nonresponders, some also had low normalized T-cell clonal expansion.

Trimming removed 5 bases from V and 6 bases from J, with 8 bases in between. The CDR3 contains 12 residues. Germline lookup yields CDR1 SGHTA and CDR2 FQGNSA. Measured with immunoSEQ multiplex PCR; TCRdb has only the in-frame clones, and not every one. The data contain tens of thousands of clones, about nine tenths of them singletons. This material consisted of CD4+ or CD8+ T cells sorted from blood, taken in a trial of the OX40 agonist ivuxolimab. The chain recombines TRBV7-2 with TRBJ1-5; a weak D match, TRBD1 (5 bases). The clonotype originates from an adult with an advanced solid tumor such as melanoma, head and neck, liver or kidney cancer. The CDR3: CASSVQGQPQHF. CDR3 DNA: TGTGCCAGCAGCGTGCAGGGTCAGCCCCAGCATTTT.